Included here is one T cell receptor (beta chain) sequence, with context. Antigen: not known. The PCR ran on 60 Vbeta and 13 Jbeta primers. TCRdb's table, derived via immunoSEQ multiplex PCR, lists solely in-frame clones and lacks some. Found here are some 160,000 clones, almost 80% of them singletons; the top ten hold under 1.5%. Germline V gene data show CDR1 as GTSNPN and CDR2 as SVGIG (reference sequence). V lost 1 base to trimming and J lost 8 bases, with 17 bases between them. The CDR3 is 15 residues long. The source of the sample is a study of cytomegalovirus exposure and HLA in healthy donors. Overall study findings and caveats: TCR beta chains numbering some 160 were designated cytomegalovirus-associated. It was taken for granted in presence/absence analyses that sequencing depth across donors was roughly uniform.

Material: PBMCs. V and J are TRBV30 and TRBJ1-4, with D perhaps TRBD1 (6 bases). This clonotype originated in a male donor in good health and CMV-seronegative. For the CDR3, the DNA is TGTGCCTGGAGTGACAACAGGGCAAGGGGGGAAAAACTGTTTTTT. This translates into CAWSDNRARGEKLFF.